Described below is a single TCR beta chain sequence and its context. The antigen is undetermined. Some clones are missing from TCRdb's copy, which holds only in-frame ones; the method was immunoSEQ multiplex PCR. The repertoire has roughly 7,000 clones, roughly 61% of them found once; the top ten carry around 40%. This sample was included in a study of CD8 T cell repertoires and HIV-1 epitope variants. Study context: Controls were a CMV, EBV and flu peptide pool, Ebola AY9 negative control, and no-peptide well. Epitopes were three Gag families plus Nef HW9 and YT9.

Study-wide findings and caveats: This assay reports beta chains of antigen-expanded cells, not T cell function.

CDR1 is MDHEN, CDR2 SYDVKM, per germline. The CDR3 sequence is 15 residues long. Trimming cost V 8 bases and J 1 base; bases outside gene matches: 8. V is TRBV28 and J is TRBJ1-2; 9 positions match TRBD1. The sequence was collected from a male donor with HIV. The material sequenced was cultured CD8+ T cells derived from PBMCs. Written as DNA, the CDR3 is TGTGCCAGCGAATCGGGGACAGGGAGTAACTATGGCTACACCTTC. As protein: CASESGTGSNYGYTF.